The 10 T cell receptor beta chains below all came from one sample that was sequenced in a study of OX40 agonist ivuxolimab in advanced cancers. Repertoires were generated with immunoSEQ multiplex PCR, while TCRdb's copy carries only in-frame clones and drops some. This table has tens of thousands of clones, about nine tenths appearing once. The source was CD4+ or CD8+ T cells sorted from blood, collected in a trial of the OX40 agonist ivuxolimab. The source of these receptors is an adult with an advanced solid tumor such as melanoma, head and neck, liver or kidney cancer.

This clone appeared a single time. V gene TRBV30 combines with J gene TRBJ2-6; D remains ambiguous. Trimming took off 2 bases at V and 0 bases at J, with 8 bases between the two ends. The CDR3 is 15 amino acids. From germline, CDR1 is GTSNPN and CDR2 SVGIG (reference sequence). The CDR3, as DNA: TGTGCCTGGAGTTTGTGGGTCTCTGGGGCCAACGTCCTGACTTTC. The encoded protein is CAWSLWVSGANVLTF. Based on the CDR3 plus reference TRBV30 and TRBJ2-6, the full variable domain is SQTIHQWPATLVQPVGSPLSLECTVEGTSNPNLYWYRQAAGRGLQLLFYSVGIGQISSEVPQNLSASRPQDRQFILSSKKLLLSDSGFYLCAWSLWVSGANVLTFGAGSRLTVL.

CDR3 DNA sequence: TGTGCCAGCAGCTGGGGGTCCAACACCGGGGAGCTGTTTTTT. Its protein product is CASSWGSNTGELFF. The chain links TRBV11-2 to TRBJ2-2, with D perhaps being TRBD1 or TRBD2 (5 bases each). Between the trimmed V and J ends, which lost 4 bases and 2 bases, there was a span of 8 bases. The CDR3 length is 14 residues. Germline-derived CDR1 and CDR2 are SGHAT and FQNNGV.

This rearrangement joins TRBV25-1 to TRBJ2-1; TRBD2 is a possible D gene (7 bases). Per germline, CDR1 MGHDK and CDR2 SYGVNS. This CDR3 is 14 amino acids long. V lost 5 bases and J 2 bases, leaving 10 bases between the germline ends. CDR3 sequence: CASSSGTTYNEQFF. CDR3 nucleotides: TGTGCCAGCAGTAGCGGGACAACCTACAATGAGCAGTTCTTC.

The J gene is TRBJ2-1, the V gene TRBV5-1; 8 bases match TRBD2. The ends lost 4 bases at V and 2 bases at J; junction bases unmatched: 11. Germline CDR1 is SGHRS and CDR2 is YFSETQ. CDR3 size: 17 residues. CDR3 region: CASSPRLGREAYNEQFF. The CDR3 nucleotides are TGCGCCAGCAGCCCCCGCCTCGGGCGGGAGGCCTACAATGAGCAGTTCTTC.

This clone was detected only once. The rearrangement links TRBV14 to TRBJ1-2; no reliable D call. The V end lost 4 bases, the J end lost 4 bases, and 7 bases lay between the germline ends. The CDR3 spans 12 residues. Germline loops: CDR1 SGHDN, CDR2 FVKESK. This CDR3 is CASSPGAYGYTF. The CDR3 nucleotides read TGTGCCAGCAGCCCGGGAGCCTATGGCTACACCTTC.

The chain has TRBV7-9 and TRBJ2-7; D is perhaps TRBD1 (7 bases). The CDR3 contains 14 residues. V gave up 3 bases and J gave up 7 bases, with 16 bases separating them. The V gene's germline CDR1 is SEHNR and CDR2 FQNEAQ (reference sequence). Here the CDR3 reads CASSLEGAPREQYF. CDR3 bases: TGTGCCAGCAGCTTGGAGGGGGCGCCTAGAGAGCAGTACTTC. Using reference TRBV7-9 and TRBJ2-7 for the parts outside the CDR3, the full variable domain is DTGVSQNPRHKITKRGQNVTFRCDPISEHNRLYWYRQTLGQGPEFLTYFQNEAQLEKSRLLSDRFSAERPKGSFSTLEIQRTEQGDSAMYLCASSLEGAPREQYFGPGTRLTVT.

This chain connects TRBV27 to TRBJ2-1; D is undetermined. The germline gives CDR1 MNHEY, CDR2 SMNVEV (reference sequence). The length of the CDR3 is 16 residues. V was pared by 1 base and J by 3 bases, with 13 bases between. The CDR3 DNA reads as TGTGCCAGCAGTTTATTAGGGTCACTGCACTACAATGAGCAGTTCTTC. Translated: CASSLLGSLHYNEQFF.

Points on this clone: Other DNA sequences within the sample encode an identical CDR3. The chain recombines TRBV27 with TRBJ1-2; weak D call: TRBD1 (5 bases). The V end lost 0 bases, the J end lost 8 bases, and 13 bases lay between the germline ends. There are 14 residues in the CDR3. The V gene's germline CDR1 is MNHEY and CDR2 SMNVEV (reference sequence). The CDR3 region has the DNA TGTGCCAGCAGTTTATCACCAGGGTCTTACGGCTACACCTTC. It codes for CASSLSPGSYGYTF.

The CDR3 loop reads CASSLDGLVGETQYF. The DNA for the CDR3 is TGTGCCAGCAGCTTGGATGGTCTAGTTGGGGAGACCCAGTACTTC. The V gene is TRBV5-5, the J gene TRBJ2-5, with D hard to call. V was cut by 0 bases and J by 5 bases, with 14 bases left in between. From germline, CDR1 is SGHKS and CDR2 YYEKEE (reference sequence). The CDR3 spans 15 residues.

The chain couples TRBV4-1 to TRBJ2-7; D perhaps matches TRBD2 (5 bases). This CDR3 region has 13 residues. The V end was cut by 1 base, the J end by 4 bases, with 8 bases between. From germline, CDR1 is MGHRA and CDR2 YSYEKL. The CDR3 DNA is TGCGCCAGCAGCCAAGTAGGCGGGTACGAGCAGTACTTC. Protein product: CASSQVGGYEQYF.